The entry that follows covers one TCR beta chain sequence. Antigen: not known. The record originates from a study of OX40 agonist ivuxolimab in advanced cancers. Regarding the study as a whole: Averaged across samples, CD8+ T cells carried more expanded clones than CD4+ did.

V lost 2 bases to trimming and J lost 7 bases; unmatched junction nucleotides: 6. The CDR3 runs to 15 residues. Germline CDR1 MDHEN, CDR2 SYDVKM. Libraries were prepared by immunoSEQ multiplex PCR; TCRdb keeps only in-frame clonotypes and omits some of them. The sample yields about 12,000 clones, about 80% seen once. The sequence derives from an adult with an advanced solid tumor such as melanoma, head and neck, liver or kidney cancer. This rearrangement joins TRBV28 to TRBJ2-1, with 9 positions matching TRBD2. The material was CD4+ or CD8+ T cells sorted from blood, obtained in a trial of the OX40 agonist ivuxolimab. CDR3 sequence: CASSLTREGWNEQFF. The DNA of the CDR3 is TGTGCCAGCAGTTTAACGCGGGAGGGCTGGAATGAGCAGTTCTTC. Filled out from reference TRBV28 and TRBJ2-1, the complete variable domain reads DVKVTQSSRYLVKRTGEKVFLECVQDMDHENMFWYRQDPGLGLRLIYFSYDVKMKEKGDIPEGYSVSREKKERFSLILESASTNQTSMYLCASSLTREGWNEQFFGPGTRLTVL.